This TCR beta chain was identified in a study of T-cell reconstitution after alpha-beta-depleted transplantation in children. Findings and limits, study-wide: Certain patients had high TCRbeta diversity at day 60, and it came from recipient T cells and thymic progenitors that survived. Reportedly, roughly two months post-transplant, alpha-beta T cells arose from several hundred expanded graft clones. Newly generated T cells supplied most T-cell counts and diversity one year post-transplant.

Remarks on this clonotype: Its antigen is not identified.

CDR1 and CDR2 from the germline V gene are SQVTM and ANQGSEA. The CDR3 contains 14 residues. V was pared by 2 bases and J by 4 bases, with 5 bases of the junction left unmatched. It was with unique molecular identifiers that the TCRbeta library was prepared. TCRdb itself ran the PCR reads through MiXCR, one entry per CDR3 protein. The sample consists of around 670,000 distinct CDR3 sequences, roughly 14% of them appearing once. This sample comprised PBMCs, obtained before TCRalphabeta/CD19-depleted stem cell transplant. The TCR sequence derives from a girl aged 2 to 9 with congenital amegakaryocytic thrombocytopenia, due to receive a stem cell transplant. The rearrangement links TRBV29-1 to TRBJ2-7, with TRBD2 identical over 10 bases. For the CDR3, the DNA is TGCAGCGTTGAACTAGCGGGAGCTCTATACGAGCAGTACTTC. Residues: CSVELAGALYEQYF.